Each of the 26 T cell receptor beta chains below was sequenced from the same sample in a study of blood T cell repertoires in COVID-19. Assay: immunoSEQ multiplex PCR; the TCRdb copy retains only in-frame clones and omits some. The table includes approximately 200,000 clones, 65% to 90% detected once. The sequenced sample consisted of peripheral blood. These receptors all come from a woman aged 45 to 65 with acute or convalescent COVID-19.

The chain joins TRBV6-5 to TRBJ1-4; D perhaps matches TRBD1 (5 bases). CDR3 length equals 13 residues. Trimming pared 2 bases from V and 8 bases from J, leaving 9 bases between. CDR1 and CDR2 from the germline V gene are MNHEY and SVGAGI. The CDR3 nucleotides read TGTGCCAGCAGTTACAGGGGCAGGGAAAAACTGTTTTTT. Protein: CASSYRGREKLFF.

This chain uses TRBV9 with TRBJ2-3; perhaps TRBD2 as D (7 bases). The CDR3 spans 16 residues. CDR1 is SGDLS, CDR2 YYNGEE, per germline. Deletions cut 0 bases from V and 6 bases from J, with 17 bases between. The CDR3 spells CASSVAPTGGRDTQYF. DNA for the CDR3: TGTGCCAGCAGCGTAGCCCCCACGGGGGGCCGTGATACGCAGTATTTT.

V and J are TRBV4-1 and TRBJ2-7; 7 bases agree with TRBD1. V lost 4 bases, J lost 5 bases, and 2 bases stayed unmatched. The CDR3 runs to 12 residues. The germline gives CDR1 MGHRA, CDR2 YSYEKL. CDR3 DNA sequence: TGCGCCAGCAGCCGCGACAGGGACGAGCAGTACTTC. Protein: CASSRDRDEQYF.

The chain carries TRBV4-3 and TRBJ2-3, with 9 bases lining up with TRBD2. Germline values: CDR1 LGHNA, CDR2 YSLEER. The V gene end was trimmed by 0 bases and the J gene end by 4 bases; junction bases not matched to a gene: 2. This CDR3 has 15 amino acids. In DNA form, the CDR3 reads TGCGCCAGCAGCCAAGATCGACTAGCGGCAGATACGCAGTATTTT. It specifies CASSQDRLAADTQYF.

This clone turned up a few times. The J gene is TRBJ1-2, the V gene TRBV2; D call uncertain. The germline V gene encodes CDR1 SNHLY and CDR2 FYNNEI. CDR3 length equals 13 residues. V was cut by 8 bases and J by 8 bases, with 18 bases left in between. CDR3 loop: CASQASTVRGYTF. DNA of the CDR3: TGTGCCAGCCAAGCGTCCACCGTGCGAGGCTACACCTTC.

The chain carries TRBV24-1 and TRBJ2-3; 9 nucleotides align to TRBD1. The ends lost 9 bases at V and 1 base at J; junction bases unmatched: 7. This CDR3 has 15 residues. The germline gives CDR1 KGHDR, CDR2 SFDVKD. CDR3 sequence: CATGSRTGGTDTQYF. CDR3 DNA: TGTGCCACCGGCTCTAGGACAGGGGGCACAGATACGCAGTATTTT.

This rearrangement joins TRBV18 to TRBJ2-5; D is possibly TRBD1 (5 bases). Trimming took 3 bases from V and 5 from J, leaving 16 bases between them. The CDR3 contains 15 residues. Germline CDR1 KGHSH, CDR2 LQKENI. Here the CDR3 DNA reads TGTGCCAGCTCACCTAACCAAGGGGCCGGGGAGACCCAGTACTTC. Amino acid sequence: CASSPNQGAGETQYF.

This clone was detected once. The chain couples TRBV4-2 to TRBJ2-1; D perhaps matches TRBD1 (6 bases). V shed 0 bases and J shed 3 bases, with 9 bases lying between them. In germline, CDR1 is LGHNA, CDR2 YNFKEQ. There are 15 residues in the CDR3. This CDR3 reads CASSQEGALYNEQFF. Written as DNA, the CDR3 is TGTGCCAGCAGCCAAGAGGGGGCCCTCTACAATGAGCAGTTCTTC.

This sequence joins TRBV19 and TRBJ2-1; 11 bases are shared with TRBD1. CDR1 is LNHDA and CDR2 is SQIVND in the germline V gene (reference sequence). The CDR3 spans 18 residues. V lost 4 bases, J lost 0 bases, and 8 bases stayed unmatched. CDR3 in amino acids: CASSRDRGDPSSYNEQFF. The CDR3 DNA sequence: TGTGCCAGTAGTAGGGACAGGGGGGACCCTAGCTCCTACAATGAGCAGTTCTTC. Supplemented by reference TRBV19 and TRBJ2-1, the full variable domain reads DGGITQSPKYLFRKEGQNVTLSCEQNLNHDAMYWYRQDPGQGLRLIYYSQIVNDFQKGDIAEGYSVSREKKESFPLTVTSAQKNPTAFYLCASSRDRGDPSSYNEQFFGPGTRLTVL.

The CDR3 DNA follows: TGTGCCAGCAGCCCGAGGGGGGGTCGGACAGATACGCAGTATTTT. Its translation: CASSPRGGRTDTQYF. The chain employs TRBV14 and TRBJ2-3; D perhaps matches TRBD2 (7 bases). The CDR3 spans 15 residues. The V end lost 4 bases, the J end lost 3 bases, and 14 bases lay between the germline ends. Germline CDR1 and CDR2: SGHDN and FVKESK.

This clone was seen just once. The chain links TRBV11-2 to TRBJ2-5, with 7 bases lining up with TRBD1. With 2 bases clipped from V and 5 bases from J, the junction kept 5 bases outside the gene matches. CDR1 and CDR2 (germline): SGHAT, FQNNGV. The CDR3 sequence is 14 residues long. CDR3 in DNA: TGTGCCAGCAGCTTAACAGGGGTAGTGGAGACCCAGTACTTC. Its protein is CASSLTGVVETQYF.

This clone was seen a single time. The CDR3 region has the DNA TGTGCCAGCAGCCAACCGACTAGCGGGGTCTACAATGAGCAGTTCTTC. It specifies CASSQPTSGVYNEQFF. The V and J genes are TRBV3-1 (or the pseudogene TRBV3-2) and TRBJ2-1, with TRBD2 matching over 11 bases. CDR1 and CDR2 (germline): LGHDT, YNNKEL (reference sequence). The trim removed 2 bases at V and 3 bases at J, leaving 3 bases unmatched. This CDR3 contains 16 residues.

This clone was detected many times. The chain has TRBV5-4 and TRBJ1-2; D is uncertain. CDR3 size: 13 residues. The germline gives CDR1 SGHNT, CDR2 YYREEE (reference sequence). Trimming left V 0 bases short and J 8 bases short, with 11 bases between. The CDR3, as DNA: TGTGCCAGCAGCTTGGAACGGACGGGAGGCTACACCTTC. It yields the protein CASSLERTGGYTF.

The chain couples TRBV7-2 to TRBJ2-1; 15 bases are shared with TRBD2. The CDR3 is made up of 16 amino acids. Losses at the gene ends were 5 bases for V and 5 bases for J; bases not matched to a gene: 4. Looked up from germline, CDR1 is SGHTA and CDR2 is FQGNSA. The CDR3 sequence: CASSPRTSGRDNEQFF. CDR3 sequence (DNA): TGTGCCAGCAGCCCTCGGACTAGCGGGAGGGACAATGAGCAGTTCTTC. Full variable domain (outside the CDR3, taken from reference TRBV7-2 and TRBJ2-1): GAGVSQSPSNKVTEKGKDVELRCDPISGHTALYWYRQSLGQGLEFLIYFQGNSAPDKSGLPSDRFSAERTGGSVSTLTIQRTQQEDSAVYLCASSPRTSGRDNEQFFGPGTRLTVL.

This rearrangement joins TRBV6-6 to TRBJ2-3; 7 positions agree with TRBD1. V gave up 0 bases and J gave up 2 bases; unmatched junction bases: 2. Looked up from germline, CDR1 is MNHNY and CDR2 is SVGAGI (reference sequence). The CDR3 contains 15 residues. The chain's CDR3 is CASSYSGTVTDTQYF. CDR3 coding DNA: TGTGCCAGCAGTTACTCCGGGACAGTCACAGATACGCAGTATTTT.

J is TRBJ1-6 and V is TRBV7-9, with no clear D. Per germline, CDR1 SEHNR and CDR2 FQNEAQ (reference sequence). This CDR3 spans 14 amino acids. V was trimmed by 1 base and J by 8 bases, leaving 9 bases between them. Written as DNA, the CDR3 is TGTGCCAGCAGCTTAGGAGGGTTGGATTCACCCCTCCACTTT. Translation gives CASSLGGLDSPLHF.

In DNA, the CDR3 is TGCGCCAGCACCAGGACAGGGGCCGGGGAGCTGTTTTTT. Translating gives CASTRTGAGELFF. The chain combines TRBV10-2 with TRBJ2-2; 9 nucleotides match TRBD1. This CDR3 has 13 residues. J was trimmed by 6 bases and V by 7 bases; bases with no gene match: 3. Germline assignment: CDR1 WSHSY and CDR2 SAAADI.

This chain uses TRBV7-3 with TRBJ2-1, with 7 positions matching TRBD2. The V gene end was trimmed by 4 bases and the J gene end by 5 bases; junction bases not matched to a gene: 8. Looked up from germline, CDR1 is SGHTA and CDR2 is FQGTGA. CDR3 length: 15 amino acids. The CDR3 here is CASSSYHSGDNEQFF. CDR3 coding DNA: TGTGCCAGCAGCTCCTACCACAGCGGGGACAATGAGCAGTTCTTC.

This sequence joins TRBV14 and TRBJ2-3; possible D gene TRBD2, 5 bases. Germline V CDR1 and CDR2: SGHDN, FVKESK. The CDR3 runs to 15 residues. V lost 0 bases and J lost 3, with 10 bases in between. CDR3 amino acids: CASSQDWTGTDTQYF. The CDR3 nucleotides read TGTGCCAGCAGCCAAGATTGGACGGGAACAGATACGCAGTATTTT.

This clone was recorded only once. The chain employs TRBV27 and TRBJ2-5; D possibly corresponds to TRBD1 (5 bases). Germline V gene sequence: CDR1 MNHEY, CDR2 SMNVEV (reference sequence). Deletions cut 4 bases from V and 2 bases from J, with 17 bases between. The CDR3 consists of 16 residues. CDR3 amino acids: CASSSQNVGPQETQYF. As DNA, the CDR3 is TGTGCCAGCAGTTCCCAAAACGTGGGGCCGCAAGAGACCCAGTACTTC.

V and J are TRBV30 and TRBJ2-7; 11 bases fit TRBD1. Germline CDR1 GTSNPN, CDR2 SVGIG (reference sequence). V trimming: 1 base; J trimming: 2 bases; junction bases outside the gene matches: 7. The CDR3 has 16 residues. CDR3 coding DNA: TGTGCCTGGAGTGCAACCCCGGGACAGGGGGCCTACGAGCAGTACTTC. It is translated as CAWSATPGQGAYEQYF. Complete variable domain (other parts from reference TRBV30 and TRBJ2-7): SQTIHQWPATLVQPVGSPLSLECTVEGTSNPNLYWYRQAAGRGLQLLFYSVGIGQISSEVPQNLSASRPQDRQFILSSKKLLLSDSGFYLCAWSATPGQGAYEQYFGPGTRLTVT.

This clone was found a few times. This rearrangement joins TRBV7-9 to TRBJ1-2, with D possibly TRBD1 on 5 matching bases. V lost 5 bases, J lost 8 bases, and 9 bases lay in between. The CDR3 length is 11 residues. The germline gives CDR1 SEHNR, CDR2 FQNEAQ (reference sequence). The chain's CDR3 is CASSPGWGYTF. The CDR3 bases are TGTGCCAGCAGCCCAGGGTGGGGCTACACCTTC.

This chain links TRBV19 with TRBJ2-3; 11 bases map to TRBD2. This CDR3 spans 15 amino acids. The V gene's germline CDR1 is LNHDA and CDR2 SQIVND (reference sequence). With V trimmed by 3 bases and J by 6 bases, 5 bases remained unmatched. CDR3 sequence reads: CASSILAGGRDTQYF. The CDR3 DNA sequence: TGTGCCAGTAGTATTTTAGCGGGGGGGCGGGATACGCAGTATTTT.

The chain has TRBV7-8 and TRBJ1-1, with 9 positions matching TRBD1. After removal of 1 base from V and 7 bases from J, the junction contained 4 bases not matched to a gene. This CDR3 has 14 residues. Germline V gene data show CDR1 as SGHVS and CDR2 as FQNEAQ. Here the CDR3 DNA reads TGTGCCAGCAGCTTAGACAGGGGGCGGTTTGAAGCTTTCTTT. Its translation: CASSLDRGRFEAFF.

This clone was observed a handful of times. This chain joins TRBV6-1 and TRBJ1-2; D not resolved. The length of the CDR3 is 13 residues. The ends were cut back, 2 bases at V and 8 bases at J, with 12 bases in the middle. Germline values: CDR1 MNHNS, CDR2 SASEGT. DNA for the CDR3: TGTGCCAGCAGTGAAAATCAGGCCTTGGGCTACACCTTC. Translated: CASSENQALGYTF.

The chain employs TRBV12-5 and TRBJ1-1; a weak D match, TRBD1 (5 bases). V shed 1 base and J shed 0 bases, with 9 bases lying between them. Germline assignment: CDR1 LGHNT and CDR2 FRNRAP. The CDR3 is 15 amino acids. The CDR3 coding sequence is TGTGCTAGTGGTTTGGGGACAAACATGAACACTGAAGCTTTCTTT. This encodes CASGLGTNMNTEAFF. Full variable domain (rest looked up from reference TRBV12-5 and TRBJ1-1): DARVTQTPRHKVTEMGQEVTMRCQPILGHNTVFWYRQTMMQGLELLAYFRNRAPLDDSGMPKDRFSAEMPDATLATLKIQPSEPRDSAVYFCASGLGTNMNTEAFFGQGTRLTVV.